This T cell receptor (beta chain) was sequenced for a study of cytomegalovirus exposure and HLA in healthy donors. With 60 Vbeta and 13 Jbeta primers, the PCR was carried out. Profiled with immunoSEQ multiplex PCR; TCRdb holds only in-frame clones, not every one. The sample records fewer than 70,000 clones, almost 75% being singletons. This clonotype was sampled from a man in his fifties in good health and CMV-seronegative. Sequenced input: PBMCs.

The CDR3 DNA follows: TGTGCCAGCAGCTTAGAAGCACAGCCGACCCCCCAAGAGACCCAGTACTTC. It translates to CASSLEAQPTPQETQYF. The rearrangement joins TRBV7-8 to TRBJ2-5; D ambiguous. Trimming cost V 1 base and J 1 base, with 16 bases left between them. The CDR3 is made up of 17 amino acids. Germline assignment: CDR1 SGHVS and CDR2 FQNEAQ.